A single T cell receptor beta chain is shown here with its context. This sample was included in a study of blood T cell repertoires in COVID-19. Study background: Acute-phase and convalescent COVID-19 samples originated in the United States, Italy and Spain. Sources were T cells, B-cell-depleted T cells, or PBMCs; the material itself was cDNA or gDNA.

As handled by the study authors: Using reference gene primer amplification, nucleated cell counts were estimated. Measured with immunoSEQ multiplex PCR; TCRdb has only the in-frame clones, and not every one. That table gives V, J and clone size, and the DNA gave D and trimming. The sample shows 80,000 to 95,000 clones, 85% of them seen only once. Germline V gene data show CDR1 as MNHEY and CDR2 as SVGAGI. The CDR3 has 16 residues. Trimming removed 2 bases at V and 0 bases at J, with 8 bases between. Sequenced: peripheral blood. The rearrangement uses TRBV6-5 and TRBJ1-6; D perhaps matches TRBD1 (5 bases). This receptor was taken from a woman in her 70s with acute or convalescent COVID-19. The CDR3 protein is CASSYGGSSYNSPLHF. For the CDR3, the DNA is TGTGCCAGCAGTTACGGGGGGAGCTCCTATAATTCACCCCTCCACTTT.